This T cell receptor (beta chain) was observed in a study of blood T cell repertoires in COVID-19. Across the study: Samples of COVID-19 (acute and convalescent) were obtained from the United States, Italy and Spain. PBMCs, B-cell-depleted T cells, or T cells were the source of the cDNA or gDNA that made up the material.

Per the authors' pipeline: Using reference gene primer amplification, nucleated cell counts were estimated. Generated by immunoSEQ multiplex PCR, the TCRdb table keeps only in-frame clones and is missing some. For V, J and clone size, that table is used; D and trimming come from the DNA. The table shows fewer than 600,000 clones, with 89% occurring only once. V shed 6 bases and J 4 bases; nucleotides not matched to a gene: 3. This CDR3 comprises 11 residues. Germline V gene data show CDR1 as GTSNPN and CDR2 as SVGIG (reference sequence). Seattle participants joined during active infection and were tracked over time.

The clonotype originates from a man between 18 and 35 years old with COVID-19, enrolled during active disease. Sequenced: peripheral blood. The chain recombines TRBV30 with TRBJ2-7; 7 nucleotides match TRBD1. CDR3 sequence: CACTGVYEQYF. The DNA of the CDR3 is TGTGCCTGTACAGGGGTATACGAGCAGTACTTC.